This TCR beta chain was retrieved from a study of T cell responses to AZD1222 COVID-19 vaccine. Background on the study: Timing groups of about 4 and about 12 weeks for second doses were pooled. General study points: The donor group comprised mostly white British people and more females; the analysis possibly underestimated clonal diversity. Researchers report vaccine-associated CD4 TCRs spanning spike, with dominance at 160-218 and 743-854.

Details on this clone: Its antigen is undetermined.

Germline CDR1 reads LGHNT; CDR2 reads FRNRAP. The CDR3 runs to 17 residues. V lost 4 bases and J lost 0, with 18 bases in between. TCRdb's table, derived via immunoSEQ multiplex PCR, lists solely in-frame clones and lacks some. Here the sample spans 100,000 to 150,000 clones, over 90% being singletons. This TCR derives from an adult in good health. The specimen was peripheral blood, collected on day 0 of AZD1222 vaccination. The genes are TRBV12-5 and TRBJ1-1; perhaps TRBD1 as D (5 bases). CDR3 loop: CASGSGWGKQMNTEAFF. The CDR3 nucleotides are TGTGCTAGTGGTTCGGGTTGGGGGAAACAAATGAACACTGAAGCTTTCTTT.